These T cell receptor beta chains were read from a single sample in a study of neoadjuvant anti-PD-1 for oral cavity cancer. Libraries were prepared by immunoSEQ multiplex PCR; TCRdb keeps only in-frame clonotypes and omits some of them. Of 13,000 to 15,000 clones listed, about 70% are singletons. The sample in question was PBMCs, obtained before nivolumab (anti-PD-1) treatment. These receptors originate from a person between 40 and 85 years old with oral cavity squamous cell carcinoma. Each CDR3 is given with its conserved first and last residue. The D gene is left open where the match is weak. The size of a clone is reported for some rows only, either as once, few or many, or as a class for expanded clones.

j_call clone_size v_call d_call cdr3_aa cdr3_nt
TRBJ1-2 NA TRBV27 TRBD1 CASSQQGHYGYTF TGTGCCAGCAGCCAACAGGGGCACTATGGCTACACCTTC
TRBJ1-3 NA TRBV6-5 NA CASSRDSSGNTIYF TGTGCCAGCAGCCGTGATTCATCTGGAAACACCATATATTTT
TRBJ1-2 NA TRBV6-5 NA CASSYDLNYGYTF TGTGCCAGCAGTTACGATCTAAACTATGGCTACACCTTC
TRBJ1-3 few TRBV2 NA CASRGLSGNTIYF TGTGCCAGCAGGGGACTTTCCGGAAACACCATATATTTT
TRBJ1-6 NA TRBV9 TRBD1 CASSFTGQYNSPLHF TGTGCCAGCAGCTTTACGGGACAGTATAATTCACCCCTCCACTTT
TRBJ1-2 NA TRBV2 NA CASSESQTLGGYTF TGTGCCAGCAGTGAAAGTCAGACCCTTGGGGGCTACACCTTC
TRBJ1-1 once TRBV15 TRBD1 CATSSTGGLFQMNTEAFF TGTGCCACCAGCAGTACAGGGGGCCTCTTCCAGATGAACACTGAAGCTTTCTTT
TRBJ2-2 NA TRBV10-2 NA CASSLESVGNTGELFF TGCGCCAGCAGCCTAGAGTCGGTCGGGAACACCGGGGAGCTGTTTTTT
TRBJ2-7 NA TRBV4-1 TRBD2 CASSQILLARTYEQYF TGCGCCAGCAGCCAAATACTACTAGCGAGAACCTACGAGCAGTACTTC
TRBJ2-7 NA TRBV6-1 NA CASSDQGQRVYEQYF TGTGCCAGCAGTGATCAGGGCCAGCGCGTCTACGAGCAGTACTTC
TRBJ1-3 NA TRBV7-8 NA CASSLGAGGSGNTIYF TGTGCCAGCAGCTTGGGGGCGGGGGGCTCTGGAAACACCATATATTTT
TRBJ1-1 NA TRBV6-6 TRBD1 CASSPGQGAYTEAFF TGTGCCAGCAGTCCGGGACAGGGGGCTTACACTGAAGCTTTCTTT
TRBJ1-2 NA TRBV11-2 NA CASSLDQGSVYYGYTF TGTGCCAGCAGCTTAGACCAAGGGTCGGTTTACTATGGCTACACCTTC
TRBJ1-5 NA TRBV19 NA CASSIQGTDQPQHF TGTGCCAGTAGTATACAGGGAACCGATCAGCCCCAGCATTTT
TRBJ2-5 NA TRBV29-1 TRBD2 CSVKGTSAAETQYF TGCAGCGTCAAAGGGACTAGCGCCGCAGAGACCCAGTACTTC
TRBJ1-5 NA TRBV6-1 TRBD1 CASSETGGRQPQHF TGTGCCAGCAGTGAGACAGGGGGCCGTCAGCCCCAGCATTTT
TRBJ1-5 NA TRBV2 NA CASRSLIYQPQHF TGTGCCAGCAGATCTTTGATTTACCAGCCCCAGCATTTT
TRBJ2-3 once TRBV2 TRBD2 CASSISGRTWDTQYF TGTGCCAGCAGTATTAGCGGGAGGACCTGGGATACGCAGTATTTT
TRBJ1-2 NA TRBV7-2 NA CASSLSAINYGYTF TGTGCCAGCAGCTTATCGGCCATAAACTATGGCTACACCTTC
TRBJ2-5 few TRBV11-2 TRBD1 CASSQGTGDRETQYF TGTGCCAGCAGCCAAGGGACAGGGGATCGAGAGACCCAGTACTTC
TRBJ2-7 NA TRBV11-1 NA CASSPTLYEQYF TGTGCCAGCAGCCCAACACTCTACGAGCAGTACTTC
TRBJ1-2 NA TRBV20-1 TRBD1 CSATTGPSYTF TGCAGTGCTACGACAGGGCCTAGCTACACCTTC
TRBJ2-2 NA TRBV5-1 NA CASSLEGRDTGELFF TGCGCCAGCAGCTTAGAGGGAAGAGACACCGGGGAGCTGTTTTTT
TRBJ1-4 NA TRBV6-6 NA CASLNAHEKLFF TGTGCCAGCCTAAACGCCCATGAAAAACTGTTTTTT